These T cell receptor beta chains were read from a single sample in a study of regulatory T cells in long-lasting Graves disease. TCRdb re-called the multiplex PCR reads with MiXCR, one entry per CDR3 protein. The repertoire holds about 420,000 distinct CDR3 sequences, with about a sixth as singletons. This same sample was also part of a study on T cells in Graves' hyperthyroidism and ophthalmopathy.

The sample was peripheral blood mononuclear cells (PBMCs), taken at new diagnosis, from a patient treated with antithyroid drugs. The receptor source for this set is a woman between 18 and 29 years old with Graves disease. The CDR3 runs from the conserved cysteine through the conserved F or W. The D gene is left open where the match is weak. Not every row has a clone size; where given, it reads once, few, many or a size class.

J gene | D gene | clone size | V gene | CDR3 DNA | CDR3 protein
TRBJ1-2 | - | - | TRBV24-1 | TGTGCCACCAGTGATTTTAGGGGCTGGTCCTTC | CATSDFRGWSF
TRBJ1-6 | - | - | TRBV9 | TGTGCCAGCAGCGTTTCAGAGGGCGATAATTCACCCCTCCACTTT | CASSVSEGDNSPLHF
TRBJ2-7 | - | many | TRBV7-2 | TGTGCCAGCAGCCTAACGACAGAGATCATCTACGAGCAGTACTTC | CASSLTTEIIYEQYF
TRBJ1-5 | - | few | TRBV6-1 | TGTGCCAGCAGAGAATCTAGGCAGGTCAATCAGCCCCAGCATTTT | CASRESRQVNQPQHF
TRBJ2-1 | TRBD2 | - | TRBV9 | TGTGCCAGCAGCGTAGAAGCGGGATACAATGAGCAGTTCTTC | CASSVEAGYNEQFF
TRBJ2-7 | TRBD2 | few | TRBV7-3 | TGTGCCAGCAGCTTAACCCGACTAGCGAGGGAGCAGTACTTC | CASSLTRLAREQYF
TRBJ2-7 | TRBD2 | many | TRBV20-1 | TGCAGTGGTGGGGAGGGGAGTACCCACGAGCAGTACTTC | CSGGEGSTHEQYF
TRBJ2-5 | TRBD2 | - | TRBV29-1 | TGCAGCGTTTCCCCGACTAGCGGGAGGGAGACCCAGTACTTC | CSVSPTSGRETQYF
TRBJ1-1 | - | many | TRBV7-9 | TGTGCCAGCAGCTTACCCGATCAGGGACGGATGAACACTGAAGCTTTCTTT | CASSLPDQGRMNTEAFF
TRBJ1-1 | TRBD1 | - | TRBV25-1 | TGTGCCACAAAAGGACAGGGAAAGGGAGCTTTCTTT | CATKGQGKGAFF
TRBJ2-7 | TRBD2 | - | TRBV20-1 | TGCAGTGCTAGAGGGTTTAGCGGGAGTTACGAGCAGTACTTC | CSARGFSGSYEQYF
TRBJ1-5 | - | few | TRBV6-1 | TGTGCCAGCAGTGATACAGGAGGCTACAATCAGCCCCAGCATTTT | CASSDTGGYNQPQHF
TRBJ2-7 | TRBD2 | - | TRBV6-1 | TGTGCCAGCCTGAAAAGGACTAGCGGGAGTTACGAGCAGTACTTC | CASLKRTSGSYEQYF
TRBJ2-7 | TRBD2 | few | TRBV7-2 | TGTGCCAGCAGCCCCACTAGCGGAGGGGTGGTTGGGGAGCAGTACTTC | CASSPTSGGVVGEQYF
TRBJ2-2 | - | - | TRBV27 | TGTGCCAGCAGTCTATTGGACCACCCCGGGGAGCTGTTTTTT | CASSLLDHPGELFF
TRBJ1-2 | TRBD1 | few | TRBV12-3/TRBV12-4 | TGTGCCAGCAGTCCACAGGGGGACGTCTATGGCTACACCTTC | CASSPQGDVYGYTF
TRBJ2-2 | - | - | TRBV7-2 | TGTGCCAGCAGCCTTAGACAGATATTGAACACCGGGGAGCTGTTTTTT | CASSLRQILNTGELFF
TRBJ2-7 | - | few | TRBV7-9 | TGTGCCAGCAGCTTAGATCCCGTTCCTGGGAACGAGCAGTACTTC | CASSLDPVPGNEQYF
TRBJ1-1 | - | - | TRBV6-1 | TGTGCCAGCAGAGAAACAGGGCAAGCCACTGAAGCTTTCTTT | CASRETGQATEAFF
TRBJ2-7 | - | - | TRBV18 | TGTGCCAGTTCCTCGGCAGGCGGAACGTACGATCAGTACTTC | CASSSAGGTYDQYF
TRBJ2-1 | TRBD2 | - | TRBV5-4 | TGTGCCAGCAGCTTTAGCGGGATCCCCTACAATGAGCAGTTCTTC | CASSFSGIPYNEQFF
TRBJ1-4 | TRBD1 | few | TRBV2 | TGTGCCAGCAATTACAGGGGCCAGAATGAAAAACTGTTTTTT | CASNYRGQNEKLFF
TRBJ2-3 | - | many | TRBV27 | TGTGCCAGCAGTTTTACTTCGTGGCGGGGTAGCACAGATACGCAGTATTTT | CASSFTSWRGSTDTQYF